The 8 T cell receptor beta chains listed next were all sequenced from one sample in a study of PD-1 blockade in classical Hodgkin lymphoma. This sample's time point: cycle 4 day 1 (C4D1), after around six weeks of nivolumab. After autologous stem cell transplantation all patients relapsed, and prior brentuximab vedotin exposure differed between cohorts. Some clones are missing from TCRdb's copy, which holds only in-frame ones; the method was immunoSEQ multiplex PCR. The sample shows some 93,000 clones, around 80% of them seen only once. The sample in question was peripheral blood mononuclear cells (PBMCs), obtained before the fourth cycle of nivolumab. Every receptor here comes from a human donor with classical Hodgkin lymphoma.

The V call is TRBV15, the J call TRBJ2-3; 9 bases line up with TRBD2. From germline, CDR1 is LNHNV and CDR2 YYDKDF (reference sequence). This CDR3 spans 20 amino acids. The trim removed 0 bases at V and 5 bases at J, leaving 18 bases unmatched. Here the CDR3 reads CATSRDRVISGRPSVDTQYF. The CDR3 nucleotides are TGTGCCACCAGCAGAGACCGGGTCATTAGCGGGAGACCCTCAGTAGATACGCAGTATTTT.

This sequence joins TRBV10-3 and TRBJ1-3; 8 bases fit TRBD2. The J call may be faulty, since TRBJ2-2 better matches the DNA end. Germline CDR1 is ENHRY and CDR2 is SYGVKD. The CDR3 runs 13 residues. CDR3 bases: TGTGCCATATCGGGGGGGCCCACCGGGGAGCTGTTTTTT. Translation gives CAISGGPTGELFF.

The CDR3 spells CASSLDRGPSRETQYF. CDR3 nucleotides: TGTGCCAGTAGTCTGGACAGGGGCCCCTCCAGGGAGACCCAGTACTTC. The rearrangement links TRBV19 to TRBJ2-5, with TRBD1 identical over 9 bases. This CDR3 region has 16 residues. V shed 5 bases and J 5 bases; nucleotides not matched to a gene: 12. Germline CDR1 and CDR2: LNHDA and SQIVND (reference sequence).

The chain employs TRBV7-2 and TRBJ2-2; TRBD2 matches at 7 bases. J was trimmed by 1 base and V by 4 bases; bases with no gene match: 15. This CDR3 spans 19 amino acids. Germline V gene data show CDR1 as SGHTA and CDR2 as FQGNSA. The CDR3, as DNA: TGTGCCAGCAGCTCTCCCTCCTTGGGGGGGAAGGGGAACACCGGGGAGCTGTTTTTT. This gives the protein CASSSPSLGGKGNTGELFF.

The V gene is TRBV6-5, the J gene TRBJ2-7; TRBD1 matches at 8 bases. This CDR3 has 15 amino acids. V shed 3 bases, J shed 3 bases, and the junction held 7 bases outside the gene matches. Germline V CDR1 and CDR2: MNHEY, SVGAGI. The CDR3 bases are TGTGCCAGCAGTTATGCGCCAGGGGGCCTCTACGAGCAGTACTTC. This gives the protein CASSYAPGGLYEQYF.

The rearrangement links TRBV7-2 to TRBJ1-3; D ambiguous. V was clipped by 4 bases and J by 1 base, with 8 bases between them. The CDR3 is 14 residues long. Germline V gene data show CDR1 as SGHTA and CDR2 as FQGNSA. The CDR3 nucleotides read TGTGCCAGCAGCTCCGACCGGTCTGGAAACACCATATATTTT. It encodes CASSSDRSGNTIYF.

The rearrangement joins TRBV4-1 to TRBJ1-5; no firm D call. CDR3 size: 16 residues. Germline values: CDR1 MGHRA, CDR2 YSYEKL. The ends were cut back, 0 bases at V and 4 bases at J, with 13 bases in the middle. CDR3 sequence: CASSQDSFTGNQPQHF. The DNA for the CDR3 is TGCGCCAGCAGCCAAGATTCTTTCACGGGGAATCAGCCCCAGCATTTT.

The V call is TRBV5-4, the J call TRBJ2-4; 10 bases map to TRBD1. The germline gives CDR1 SGHNT, CDR2 YYREEE (reference sequence). Losses at the gene ends were 3 bases for V and 7 bases for J; bases not matched to a gene: 10. There are 16 residues in the CDR3. CDR3 residues: CASSSSTGGTRNIQYF. The DNA of the CDR3 is TGTGCCAGCAGCTCCTCGACAGGGGGCACACGGAACATTCAGTACTTC. Full variable domain (remainder filled in from reference TRBV5-4 and TRBJ2-4): ETGVTQSPTHLIKTRGQQVTLRCSSQSGHNTVSWYQQALGQGPQFIFQYYREEENGRGNFPPRFSGLQFPNYSSELNVNALELDDSALYLCASSSSTGGTRNIQYFGAGTRLSVL.